These 31 T cell receptor beta chains were all obtained from the same sample, sequenced in a study of T cell responses to AZD1222 COVID-19 vaccine. Sequenced by immunoSEQ multiplex PCR; TCRdb stores in-frame clones only, minus some. Here the sample spans roughly 49,000 clones, 65% to 85% being singletons. Source: peripheral blood, taken on day 0 of MenACWY control vaccination. Receptor source: an adult in good health.

This clone was counted between two and nine times. This rearrangement joins TRBV5-5 to TRBJ1-1, with a tentative D call TRBD1 (5 bases). Germline lookup yields CDR1 SGHKS and CDR2 YYEKEE (reference sequence). The CDR3 has 15 amino acids. V was pared by 4 bases and J by 4 bases, with 17 bases between. DNA for the CDR3: TGTGCCAGCAGCCATGGGGCGGCGGTCGGCACTGAAGCTTTCTTT. Its protein product is CASSHGAAVGTEAFF.

This clone was seen a single time. J is TRBJ1-1 and V is TRBV12-3 or TRBV12-4; D not certain. V lost 6 bases and J 1 base, leaving 6 bases between the germline ends. The CDR3 has 12 residues. This CDR3 is CASRPGNTEAFF. CDR3 DNA: TGTGCCAGCAGACCAGGGAACACTGAAGCTTTCTTT.

The V gene is TRBV13, the J gene TRBJ2-2; 12 nucleotides align to TRBD2. This CDR3 is built from 16 residues. Germline V CDR1 and CDR2: PRHDT, FYEKMQ (reference sequence). V was pared by 3 bases and J by 3 bases, with 2 bases of the junction left unmatched. Written as DNA, the CDR3 is TGTGCCAGCAGCTTCACTAGCGGGAGGTACACCGGGGAGCTGTTTTTT. Protein sequence: CASSFTSGRYTGELFF.

The gene calls are TRBV29-1 and TRBJ2-2; 7 bases fit TRBD1. Germline values: CDR1 SQVTM, CDR2 ANQGSEA. The CDR3 consists of 14 residues. The ends lost 7 bases at V and 2 bases at J; junction bases unmatched: 7. For the CDR3, the DNA is TGCAGCGCATACCGGGACAGAAACACCGGGGAGCTGTTTTTT. Protein sequence: CSAYRDRNTGELFF.

The genes are TRBV30 and TRBJ1-4; D may be TRBD1 (5 bases). Germline values: CDR1 GTSNPN, CDR2 SVGIG (reference sequence). This CDR3 contains 14 residues. With 1 base removed from V and 8 bases from J, the gap between germline ends came to 14 bases. The CDR3 DNA follows: TGTGCCTGGAGTGGGGGCAGGGTGGGCGAAAAACTGTTTTTT. It codes for CAWSGGRVGEKLFF.

The chain employs TRBV2 and TRBJ1-5; D is unresolved. The germline V gene has CDR1 SNHLY and CDR2 FYNNEI. The CDR3 length is 15 residues. The V gene lost 4 bases and the J gene lost 1 base, with 11 bases spanning the gap. The CDR3 sequence: CASSASDNSNQPQHF. The CDR3 DNA follows: TGTGCCAGCAGTGCTTCTGACAACAGCAATCAGCCCCAGCATTTT.

The J gene is TRBJ2-3, the V gene TRBV19; 7 positions match TRBD2. The length of the CDR3 is 14 residues. Germline values: CDR1 LNHDA, CDR2 SQIVND (reference sequence). V shed 7 bases, J shed 8 bases, and the junction held 12 bases outside the gene matches. The CDR3 loop is CASNRGGAQGTQYF. DNA of the CDR3: TGTGCCAGTAACCGCGGGGGAGCACAAGGTACGCAGTATTTT.

In its sample, this clone was seen a few times. The rearrangement uses TRBV11-3 and TRBJ2-3; D remains unclear. Trimming stripped 5 bases from V and 1 base from J, with 4 bases between. There are 12 residues in the CDR3. Germline V gene data show CDR1 as SGHNT and CDR2 as YENEEA. The CDR3 DNA reads TGTGCCAGCAGCGCGGGCACAGATACGCAGTATTTT. Translating it yields CASSAGTDTQYF.

This chain joins TRBV5-5 and TRBJ2-7, with TRBD1 matching over 7 bases. CDR1 and CDR2 (germline): SGHKS, YYEKEE (reference sequence). J lost 3 bases, V lost 4 bases, and 19 bases had no gene match. The CDR3 sequence is 18 residues long. The CDR3 region is CASSRIYRDRVQFYEQYV. The CDR3 region has the DNA TGTGCCAGCAGCCGCATCTACCGGGACAGAGTTCAATTCTACGAGCAGTACGTC.

The chain is built from TRBV7-9 and TRBJ2-1; 9 bases line up with TRBD2. The CDR3 sequence is 14 residues long. CDR1 and CDR2 from the germline V gene are SEHNR and FQNEAQ (reference sequence). The trim removed 0 bases at V and 8 bases at J, leaving 2 bases unmatched. Here the CDR3 reads CASSLARGGHEQFF. CDR3 DNA sequence: TGTGCCAGCAGCTTAGCGCGGGGGGGTCATGAGCAGTTCTTC. The full variable domain, completed using reference TRBV7-9 and TRBJ2-1, is DTGVSQNPRHKITKRGQNVTFRCDPISEHNRLYWYRQTLGQGPEFLTYFQNEAQLEKSRLLSDRFSAERPKGSFSTLEIQRTEQGDSAMYLCASSLARGGHEQFFGPGTRLTVL.

This chain links TRBV11-2 with TRBJ1-1; tentative D call: TRBD1 (5 bases). V was pared by 1 base and J by 3 bases, with 12 bases between. CDR1 is SGHAT, CDR2 FQNNGV, per germline. The CDR3 consists of 15 residues. In DNA, the CDR3 is TGTGCCAGCAGCTTAGTGGTGGGAGGGGACACTGAAGCTTTCTTT. Protein product: CASSLVVGGDTEAFF.

The chain combines TRBV7-2 with TRBJ1-5; 8 positions match TRBD1. CDR3 length equals 14 residues. The V gene's germline CDR1 is SGHTA and CDR2 FQGNSA. The ends lost 5 bases at V and 7 bases at J; junction bases unmatched: 7. The CDR3 nucleotides are TGTGCCAGCAGCATCCGACAGGGGAGCCAGCCCCAGCATTTT. Amino acids: CASSIRQGSQPQHF.

CDR3 protein: CASSPQTSGEQFF. In nucleotides, the CDR3 is TGTGCCAGCAGTCCCCAGACTAGCGGGGAGCAGTTCTTC. V is TRBV6-5 and J is TRBJ2-1; 10 nucleotides align to TRBD2. The V gene end was trimmed by 5 bases and the J gene end by 10 bases; junction bases not matched to a gene: 5. This CDR3 comprises 13 residues. CDR1 MNHEY and CDR2 SVGAGI come from the germline V gene.

The rearrangement joins TRBV6-4 to TRBJ2-1; D remains ambiguous. The V end was cut by 4 bases, the J end by 6 bases, with 13 bases between. The CDR3 sequence is 14 residues long. Germline-derived CDR1 and CDR2 are MRHNA and SNTAGT. CDR3 residues: CASSVVSTGNEQFF. CDR3 DNA sequence: TGTGCCAGCAGTGTGGTTTCTACCGGCAATGAGCAGTTCTTC.

The V call is TRBV7-9, the J call TRBJ1-3; no definite D call. This CDR3 has 13 residues. V gave up 5 bases and J gave up 10 bases, with 15 bases separating them. CDR1 and CDR2 from the germline V gene are SEHNR and FQNEAQ (reference sequence). The CDR3 sequence: CASSLFFEGTIYF. CDR3 in DNA: TGTGCCAGCAGCCTTTTCTTTGAGGGTACCATATATTTT. Using reference TRBV7-9 and TRBJ1-3 for the parts outside the CDR3, the full variable domain is DTGVSQNPRHKITKRGQNVTFRCDPISEHNRLYWYRQTLGQGPEFLTYFQNEAQLEKSRLLSDRFSAERPKGSFSTLEIQRTEQGDSAMYLCASSLFFEGTIYFGEGSWLTVV.

V usage is TRBV29-1 and J usage is TRBJ2-7; D remains ambiguous. Germline-derived CDR1 and CDR2 are SQVTM and ANQGSEA. Between the trimmed V and J ends, which lost 8 bases and 7 bases, there was a span of 15 bases. CDR3 length: 11 amino acids. The CDR3 protein is CSPYEQHEQYF. The DNA of the CDR3 is TGCAGCCCCTACGAACAGCATGAGCAGTACTTC.

The rearrangement joins TRBV6-5 to TRBJ1-6; D might be TRBD1 (6 bases). Germline CDR1 and CDR2: MNHEY and SVGAGI. This CDR3 region has 15 residues. Trimming took off 0 bases at V and 5 bases at J, with 8 bases between the two ends. CDR3 sequence: CASSYSGGHNSPLHF. CDR3 DNA: TGTGCCAGCAGTTACTCTGGGGGCCATAATTCACCCCTCCACTTT.

V gene TRBV4-1 combines with J gene TRBJ1-5, with a tentative D call TRBD1 (6 bases). This CDR3 region has 16 residues. Germline V gene sequence: CDR1 MGHRA, CDR2 YSYEKL. V lost 0 bases and J lost 1, with 10 bases in between. CDR3 coding DNA: TGCGCCAGCAGCCAAGAGGGACACGGGAGCAATCAGCCCCAGCATTTT. The encoded protein is CASSQEGHGSNQPQHF.

This chain uses TRBV14 with TRBJ2-2, with D possibly being TRBD2 (6 bases). Per germline, CDR1 SGHDN and CDR2 FVKESK. Trimming took 4 bases from V and 1 from J, leaving 19 bases between them. The CDR3 runs 18 residues. CDR3 residues: CASSPRLLAGLNTGELFF. The CDR3 coding sequence is TGTGCCAGCAGCCCAAGGCTCCTTGCGGGACTGAACACCGGGGAGCTGTTTTTT.

This clone was picked up a small number of times. V usage is TRBV2 and J usage is TRBJ1-5; D not certain. This CDR3 has 13 amino acids. Per the germline V gene, CDR1 is SNHLY and CDR2 is FYNNEI. Trimming took 1 base from V and 7 from J, leaving 8 bases between them. The CDR3 coding sequence is TGTGCCAGCAGTGAAGTAGTAGAACAGCCCCAGCATTTT. Protein product: CASSEVVEQPQHF.

The V call is TRBV6-5, the J call TRBJ2-6; D is undetermined. With 7 bases removed from V and 4 bases from J, the gap between germline ends came to 11 bases. The CDR3 spans 14 residues. Germline V gives CDR1 MNHEY, CDR2 SVGAGI. For the CDR3, the DNA is TGTGCCAGCACCCAAGGGTCCGGGGCCAACGTCCTGACTTTC. It specifies CASTQGSGANVLTF.

This rearrangement joins TRBV9 to TRBJ2-1; the match to TRBD2 covers 7 bases. The V and J ends lost 0 bases and 10 bases, in that order; junction bases with no gene match: 13. The CDR3 runs to 16 residues. Germline CDR1 reads SGDLS; CDR2 reads YYNGEE. The CDR3 nucleotides read TGTGCCAGCAGCGTAGTTTCCAGCGGGGCCCAGGGCGAGCAGTTCTTC. Translated: CASSVVSSGAQGEQFF.

The chain joins TRBV5-4 to TRBJ1-1, with a tentative D call TRBD1 (6 bases). The CDR3 spans 13 residues. Germline CDR1 SGHNT, CDR2 YYREEE (reference sequence). V lost 2 bases to trimming and J lost 5 bases, with 10 bases between them. DNA for the CDR3: TGTGCCAGCAGCTTCGAAACAGGGACTGAAGCTTTCTTT. This codes for CASSFETGTEAFF.

V usage is TRBV2 and J usage is TRBJ1-6; TRBD1 agrees at 7 bases. The CDR3 consists of 17 residues. J gave up 6 bases and V 6 bases, and 14 bases lay outside the gene matches. Germline CDR1 and CDR2: SNHLY and FYNNEI. The CDR3 DNA is TGTGCCAGCAGCCTCAGACAGGGAGGTTCGACTAATTCACCCCTCCACTTT. This gives the protein CASSLRQGGSTNSPLHF.

This clone was counted between two and nine times. One junction end does not reproduce the germline sequence, and a read error may be involved. This chain connects TRBV5-1 to TRBJ1-2; perhaps TRBD1 as D (5 bases). CDR1 and CDR2 (germline): SGHRS, YFSETQ. The CDR3 contains 14 residues. The CDR3: CASSLEAGNSGYTF. DNA of the CDR3: TGCGCCAGCAGCTTGGAGGCAGGGAACTCTGGCTACACCTTC.

The chain employs TRBV11-3 and TRBJ2-5; 11 bases agree with TRBD2. Germline V gene data show CDR1 as SGHNT and CDR2 as YENEEA. V trimming: 5 bases; J trimming: 0 bases; junction bases outside the gene matches: 11. The CDR3 spans 18 residues. In nucleotides, the CDR3 is TGTGCCAGCAGCCCGGGGGGGCTAGCGGGAGGTCACCAAGAGACCCAGTACTTC. Its translation is CASSPGGLAGGHQETQYF.

This chain uses TRBV7-8 with TRBJ1-1; 8 bases map to TRBD1. Germline CDR1 and CDR2: SGHVS and FQNEAQ. Trimming at V came to 4 bases and at J to 0 bases, leaving 4 bases not matched to a gene. The CDR3 has 15 amino acids. CDR3 in DNA: TGTGCCAGCAGCTGGGGACAGGTAATGAACACTGAAGCTTTCTTT. The encoded protein is CASSWGQVMNTEAFF.

This clone was seen only a few times. The chain joins TRBV5-4 to TRBJ2-7; no reliable D call. CDR1 SGHNT and CDR2 YYREEE come from the germline V gene (reference sequence). V was clipped by 0 bases and J by 2 bases, with 9 bases between them. CDR3 size: 14 residues. CDR3 loop: CASSLVSGPYEQYV. CDR3 coding DNA: TGTGCCAGCAGCTTGGTGTCCGGACCCTACGAGCAGTACGTC.

The V call is TRBV30, the J call TRBJ2-2, with D perhaps matching TRBD2 (5 bases). The length of the CDR3 is 13 residues. V lost 0 bases and J 6 bases, leaving 8 bases between the germline ends. Germline V gene sequence: CDR1 GTSNPN, CDR2 SVGIG (reference sequence). Here the CDR3 reads CAWSVDGAGELFF. CDR3 sequence (DNA): TGTGCCTGGAGTGTAGACGGGGCCGGGGAGCTGTTTTTT.

The chain recombines TRBV6-5 with TRBJ2-2, with D unclear. Germline V lookup: CDR1 MNHEY, CDR2 SVGAGI. Trimming left V 0 bases short and J 7 bases short, with 9 bases between. This CDR3 contains 14 residues. CDR3 in amino acids: CASSYSFPGGELFF. For the CDR3, the DNA is TGTGCCAGCAGTTACTCCTTCCCTGGCGGGGAGCTGTTTTTT.

The gene calls are TRBV28 and TRBJ2-7; TRBD1 matches 9 bases. The CDR3 length is 16 residues. With V trimmed by 5 bases and J by 2 bases, 10 bases remained unmatched. CDR1 is MDHEN and CDR2 is SYDVKM in the germline V gene. Here the CDR3 DNA reads TGTGCCAGCAGTCTTTATTTGGACAGGGGCACCTACGAGCAGTACTTC. This codes for CASSLYLDRGTYEQYF.